These 3 T cell receptor beta chains share one sample of origin, sequenced in a study of blood T cell repertoires in COVID-19. Profiled with immunoSEQ multiplex PCR; TCRdb holds only in-frame clones, not every one. The repertoire holds approximately 65,000 clones, with about nine tenths as singletons. The sample was peripheral blood. The receptors originated from a woman between 18 and 29 years old with acute or convalescent COVID-19.

The chain combines TRBV5-6 with TRBJ1-2, with D maybe TRBD1 (5 bases). Per germline, CDR1 SGHDT and CDR2 YYEEEE. The V and J ends lost 3 bases and 2 bases respectively, with 14 bases between them. The CDR3 is 15 residues long. The DNA of the CDR3 is TGTGCCAGCAGCTCACCGTACAGGCGCAACTATGGCTACACCTTC. Its translation is CASSSPYRRNYGYTF.

The chain recombines TRBV4-1 with TRBJ1-1, with 7 bases aligning to TRBD1. Losses at the gene ends were 3 bases for V and 2 bases for J; bases not matched to a gene: 6. This CDR3 is 15 amino acids long. Germline loops: CDR1 MGHRA, CDR2 YSYEKL. The CDR3 nucleotides read TGCGCCAGCAGCCATGAGAGACAGGGAAACACTGAAGCTTTCTTT. Encoded protein: CASSHERQGNTEAFF.

This chain links TRBV7-9 with TRBJ1-1; possible D gene TRBD1, 5 bases. Trimming shortened V by 4 bases and J by 5 bases, and 26 bases separated the two germline ends. In germline, CDR1 is SEHNR, CDR2 FQNEAQ (reference sequence). The CDR3 loop spans 18 amino acids. The CDR3 DNA follows: TGTGCCAGCAGCTCATTTCGTCACGGGGGGTCACGTTGGACTGAAGCTTTCTTT. Its translation: CASSSFRHGGSRWTEAFF.